This entry lists 28 T cell receptor beta chains sequenced from one sample in a study of shared clonotypes between healthy human individuals. This table comes from immunoSEQ multiplex PCR, and its TCRdb copy is limited to in-frame clones, with some not included. The table shows under 1,100,000 clones, with around four fifths occurring only once. Sequenced sample: memory CD4+ T cells sorted from blood. Subset here: CD45RA-negative fraction. The receptors here all came from a man aged 18 to 35 in good health.

The rearrangement joins TRBV7-6 to TRBJ1-3; D gene unclear. This CDR3 contains 15 residues. CDR1 SGHVS and CDR2 FNYEAQ come from the germline V gene. Trimming removed 5 bases at V and 0 bases at J, with 11 bases between. As DNA, the CDR3 is TGTGCCAGCAGCCCGGGCAAGGACTCTGGAAACACCATATATTTT. Protein product: CASSPGKDSGNTIYF.

This clone was detected once. V usage is TRBV28 and J usage is TRBJ2-1; 10 bases agree with TRBD2. V shed 5 bases, J shed 4 bases, and the junction held 14 bases outside the gene matches. The CDR3 is 18 amino acids. Germline loops: CDR1 MDHEN, CDR2 SYDVKM. CDR3 residues: CASSPHPRLAGVYNEQFF. The CDR3 DNA sequence: TGTGCCAGCAGTCCCCACCCCCGGCTAGCGGGGGTTTACAATGAGCAGTTCTTC.

The chain couples TRBV5-1 to TRBJ2-1, with 8 positions matching TRBD1. The junction had 5 bases not matched to a gene; V was cut back by 6 bases and J by 6 bases. This CDR3 spans 13 amino acids. The germline V gene has CDR1 SGHRS and CDR2 YFSETQ. CDR3 DNA sequence: TGCGCCAGCACCTTAACAGGGGGCAATGAGCAGTTCTTC. It codes for CASTLTGGNEQFF.

The J gene is TRBJ2-1, the V gene TRBV11-3; TRBD2 matches 14 bases. V gave up 5 bases and J gave up 9 bases; unmatched junction bases: 6. The CDR3 runs 15 residues. From germline, CDR1 is SGHNT and CDR2 YENEEA. Here the CDR3 DNA reads TGTGCCAGCAGCCCCAGAGGACTAGCGGGGGGTGAGCAGTTCTTC. Translated: CASSPRGLAGGEQFF.

The genes are TRBV7-9 and TRBJ1-5; D is undetermined. V gave up 2 bases and J gave up 3 bases, with 8 bases separating them. Germline V lookup: CDR1 SEHNR, CDR2 FQNEAQ (reference sequence). The CDR3 is 14 amino acids. The CDR3: CASSLSQDNQPQHF. CDR3 nucleotides: TGTGCCAGCAGCTTATCGCAGGACAATCAGCCCCAGCATTTT.

This sequence joins TRBV9 and TRBJ2-6; D not certain. Germline V gene lookup returns CDR1 SGDLS and CDR2 YYNGEE. The CDR3 spans 16 residues. Trimming removed 7 bases from V and 0 bases from J, with 14 bases in between. CDR3: CASGATTFSGANVLTF. In DNA form, the CDR3 reads TGTGCCAGCGGTGCGACCACCTTCTCTGGGGCCAACGTCCTGACTTTC.

This clone appeared a few times. The chain has TRBV28 and TRBJ2-1, with D possibly matching TRBD1 (6 bases). Germline V gene lookup returns CDR1 MDHEN and CDR2 SYDVKM. V was clipped by 2 bases and J by 0 bases, with 17 bases between them. The length of the CDR3 is 18 residues. CDR3 bases: TGTGCCAGCAGTTTAACAGTGGGGGCGCCCTTCTCCTACAATGAGCAGTTCTTC. Its protein is CASSLTVGAPFSYNEQFF.

The chain employs TRBV10-3 and TRBJ1-2; D is unclear. Trimming took 2 bases from V and 8 from J, leaving 9 bases between them. In germline, CDR1 is ENHRY, CDR2 SYGVKD. This CDR3 region has 12 residues. In nucleotides, the CDR3 is TGTGCCATCAGTGAGCCCGGGGAGGGCTACACCTTC. Amino acids: CAISEPGEGYTF.

The chain is built from TRBV5-1 and TRBJ2-7; no definite D call. This CDR3 is 14 amino acids long. The germline CDR1 and CDR2 sequences are SGHRS and YFSETQ. Trimming took 4 bases from V and 0 from J, leaving 11 bases between them. CDR3 sequence (DNA): TGCGCCAGCAGCCCGAAGGACCCCTCCTACGAGCAGTACTTC. This codes for CASSPKDPSYEQYF.

CDR3: CSVGASETGNYGYTF. The CDR3, as DNA: TGCAGCGTTGGTGCCTCCGAGACAGGGAACTATGGCTACACCTTC. The chain couples TRBV29-1 to TRBJ1-2; 7 bases are a match to TRBD1. The CDR3 is 15 residues long. Looked up from germline, CDR1 is SQVTM and CDR2 is ANQGSEA. The V gene end was trimmed by 4 bases and the J gene end by 2 bases; junction bases not matched to a gene: 10.

This sequence joins TRBV11-2 and TRBJ1-3; D is ambiguous. The CDR3 is made up of 12 amino acids. V was cut by 4 bases and J by 4 bases, with 5 bases left in between. The germline V gene encodes CDR1 SGHAT and CDR2 FQNNGV. This CDR3 is CASSSQGNTIYF. CDR3 DNA sequence: TGTGCCAGCAGCTCTCAGGGAAACACCATATATTTT.

V gene TRBV6-1 combines with J gene TRBJ2-7; D gene uncertain. Trimming removed 2 bases at V and 3 bases at J, with 14 bases between. This CDR3 spans 15 amino acids. In germline, CDR1 is MNHNS, CDR2 SASEGT. The CDR3 reads CASSEISAALYEQYF. The CDR3 bases are TGTGCCAGCAGTGAAATTTCTGCGGCTCTCTACGAGCAGTACTTC.

This chain joins TRBV6-5 and TRBJ2-7; no clear D. V lost 5 bases and J 7 bases, leaving 15 bases between the germline ends. The V gene's germline CDR1 is MNHEY and CDR2 SVGAGI. This CDR3 has 13 amino acids. The CDR3 sequence is CASSNLQAGEQYF. CDR3 in DNA: TGTGCCAGCAGTAACCTTCAGGCCGGTGAGCAGTACTTC.

This chain joins TRBV27 and TRBJ1-6; no clear D gene. The CDR3 covers 12 residues. Germline V gives CDR1 MNHEY, CDR2 SMNVEV (reference sequence). V was pared by 4 bases and J by 10 bases, with 8 bases between. CDR3: CASSSSWSPLHF. For the CDR3, the DNA is TGTGCCAGCAGTTCCTCTTGGTCACCCCTCCACTTT.

This clone was counted many times. This sequence joins TRBV5-1 and TRBJ2-5; D uncertain. V dropped 0 bases and J dropped 4 bases, with 19 bases sitting between them. CDR1 is SGHRS, CDR2 YFSETQ, per germline. CDR3 size: 17 residues. The CDR3 region is CASSLGTSALLRETQYF. CDR3 nucleotides: TGCGCCAGCAGCTTGGGCACTTCCGCGCTTTTACGAGAGACCCAGTACTTC.

The V gene is TRBV27, the J gene TRBJ1-4; D is undetermined. Germline assignment: CDR1 MNHEY and CDR2 SMNVEV (reference sequence). Trimming cost V 0 bases and J 7 bases, with 9 bases left between them. The CDR3 loop spans 14 amino acids. CDR3 coding DNA: TGTGCCAGCAGTTTATCTCGACAAGGTGAAAAACTGTTTTTT. Its protein is CASSLSRQGEKLFF.

This clone showed up just once. The chain combines TRBV7-2 with TRBJ2-5, with D possibly being TRBD2 (5 bases). Germline V CDR1 and CDR2: SGHTA, FQGNSA. The CDR3 extends over 15 amino acids. Between the trimmed V and J ends, which lost 4 bases and 5 bases, there was a span of 17 bases. The DNA of the CDR3 is TGTGCCAGCAGCTCCGGAACCGAGCGGCGGGAGACCCAGTACTTC. Encoded protein: CASSSGTERRETQYF.

The V gene is TRBV5-4, the J gene TRBJ2-3, with 8 bases fitting TRBD2. V trimming: 4 bases; J trimming: 5 bases; junction bases outside the gene matches: 9. Germline CDR1 reads SGHNT; CDR2 reads YYREEE (reference sequence). This CDR3 has 15 residues. CDR3 amino acids: CASSPSGSHGDTQYF. The CDR3 DNA reads as TGTGCCAGCAGCCCCAGCGGGAGTCATGGAGATACGCAGTATTTT.

The V gene is TRBV11-2, the J gene TRBJ2-7; 8 bases are a match to TRBD2. Germline CDR1 and CDR2: SGHAT and FQNNGV. The V and J ends lost 2 bases and 5 bases, in that order; junction bases with no gene match: 5. The CDR3 extends over 14 amino acids. The CDR3 DNA reads TGTGCCAGCAGCTTACGGGAGGGCCGCAACGAGCAGTACTTC. This gives the protein CASSLREGRNEQYF.

The J gene is TRBJ1-1, the V gene TRBV18; D not certain. Germline V gives CDR1 KGHSH, CDR2 LQKENI. The V end lost 5 bases, the J end lost 9 bases, and 16 bases lay between the germline ends. CDR3 size: 13 residues. CDR3 coding DNA: TGTGCCAGCTCATCCGAGACTCTGTCTAAAGCTTTCTTT. It encodes CASSSETLSKAFF.

The sample holds a few counts of this clone. This sequence joins TRBV2 and TRBJ1-6; TRBD1 agrees at 7 bases. The CDR3 sequence is 16 residues long. J gave up 9 bases and V 4 bases, and 12 bases lay outside the gene matches. CDR1 is SNHLY, CDR2 FYNNEI, per germline. CDR3 sequence: CASSVDRPKAGSPLHF. In DNA form, the CDR3 reads TGTGCCAGCAGTGTGGACAGGCCTAAGGCGGGTTCACCCCTCCACTTT.

The table lists this clone with a few counts. The V and J genes are TRBV25-1 and TRBJ2-4, with D perhaps being TRBD1 or TRBD2 (6 bases each). Per the germline V gene, CDR1 is MGHDK and CDR2 is SYGVNS. The V gene lost 2 bases and the J gene lost 2 bases, with 13 bases spanning the gap. The CDR3 runs to 16 residues. The CDR3 nucleotides are TGTGCCAGCAGTGAAGAGAGGGGGGTGTCCAAAAACATTCAGTACTTC. Its translation: CASSEERGVSKNIQYF.

This clone was recorded a few times. This chain joins TRBV2 and TRBJ2-2, with 8 nucleotides matching TRBD2. J was trimmed by 6 bases and V by 6 bases; bases with no gene match: 18. The CDR3 contains 18 residues. Looked up from germline, CDR1 is SNHLY and CDR2 is FYNNEI. CDR3 bases: TGTGCCAGCAGACTCTCCGGGACTAGAAGTGTAAACCCCGGGGAGCTGTTTTTT. Its translation: CASRLSGTRSVNPGELFF.

This chain connects TRBV25-1 to TRBJ1-5, with unresolved D. V shed 10 bases and J shed 4 bases, with 14 bases lying between them. CDR3 length equals 13 residues. The germline gives CDR1 MGHDK, CDR2 SYGVNS. CDR3 region: CATSDGFNQPQHF. The DNA of the CDR3 is TGTGCCACCTCAGACGGTTTTAATCAGCCCCAGCATTTT.

The V gene is TRBV5-1, the J gene TRBJ2-1; 7 positions agree with TRBD2. CDR3 length: 16 residues. J gave up 9 bases and V 0 bases, and 12 bases lay outside the gene matches. CDR1 and CDR2 (germline): SGHRS, YFSETQ. CDR3 protein: CASSLGRAGLVFEQFF. DNA of the CDR3: TGCGCCAGCAGCTTGGGTAGAGCGGGGTTAGTCTTTGAGCAGTTCTTC.

V and J are TRBV29-1 and TRBJ2-5; tentative D call: TRBD1 (5 bases). The V end lost 2 bases, the J end lost 5 bases, and 9 bases lay between the germline ends. Germline loops: CDR1 SQVTM, CDR2 ANQGSEA. CDR3 length: 12 amino acids. Here the CDR3 reads CSVETPGETQYF. CDR3 nucleotide sequence: TGCAGCGTTGAAACCCCAGGGGAGACCCAGTACTTC.

To note about this clone: This CDR3 is also generated by other DNA sequences in the sample. The rearrangement links TRBV27 to TRBJ2-6; no firm D call. CDR1 is MNHEY, CDR2 SMNVEV, per germline (reference sequence). Trimming removed 4 bases at V and 0 bases at J, with 7 bases between. The CDR3 is 15 residues long. The CDR3 nucleotides read TGTGCCAGCAGTTCTGCAAGCTCTGGGGCCAACGTCCTGACTTTC. As protein: CASSSASSGANVLTF.

This chain links TRBV5-1 with TRBJ2-1; no firm D call. The germline V gene has CDR1 SGHRS and CDR2 YFSETQ. There are 15 residues in the CDR3. The ends were cut back, 0 bases at V and 0 bases at J, with 7 bases in the middle. CDR3 bases: TGCGCCAGCAGCTTGGCCCTTGGCTCCTACAATGAGCAGTTCTTC. This codes for CASSLALGSYNEQFF.